This T cell receptor beta chain was sequenced for a study of CD8+CD57+ T cells in acquired aplastic anemia. Study-wide context: Sequencing produced an average of roughly 10 million reads per healthy donor for CD4+ cells. Findings of the study overall: It was found that roughly 29 CD8+ CDR3 sequences were shared between patients and controls. The CD8+ Simpson's diversity of patients and controls was not significantly different.

On this clonotype itself: The antigen is unknown.

Genomic DNA, serving as template, underwent TCR beta VDJ and CDR3 profiling. TCRdb reprocessed the reads with MiXCR, giving one entry per CDR3 protein. Of fewer than 250,000 distinct CDR3 sequences in the sample, less than 70% were seen once. V lost 5 bases to trimming and J lost 5 bases; unmatched junction nucleotides: 8. Germline V gives CDR1 SGHRS, CDR2 YFSETQ. This CDR3 contains 14 residues. The source is a human donor in good health, serving as a control. The sample taken for sequencing was sorted CD4+, CD8+, or CD8+CD57+ T cells (not recorded which) from PBMCs. This chain uses TRBV5-1 with TRBJ1-2, with 8 bases matching TRBD1. In DNA, the CDR3 is TGCGCCAGCAGTAACAGGGGGTTTGATTATGGCTACACCTTC. Its protein product is CASSNRGFDYGYTF.